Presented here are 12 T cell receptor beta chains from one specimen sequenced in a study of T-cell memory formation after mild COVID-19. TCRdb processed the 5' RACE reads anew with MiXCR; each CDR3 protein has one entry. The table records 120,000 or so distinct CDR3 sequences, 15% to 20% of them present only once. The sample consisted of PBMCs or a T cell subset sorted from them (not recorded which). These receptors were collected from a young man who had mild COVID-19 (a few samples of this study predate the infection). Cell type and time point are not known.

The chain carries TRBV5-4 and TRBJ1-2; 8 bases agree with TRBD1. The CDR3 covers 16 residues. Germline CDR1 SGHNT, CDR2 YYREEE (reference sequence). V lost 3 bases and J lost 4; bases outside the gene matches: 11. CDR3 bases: TGTGCCAGCAGCTCTTCCACTACGACAGGGGCCTATGGCTACACCTTC. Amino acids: CASSSSTTTGAYGYTF.

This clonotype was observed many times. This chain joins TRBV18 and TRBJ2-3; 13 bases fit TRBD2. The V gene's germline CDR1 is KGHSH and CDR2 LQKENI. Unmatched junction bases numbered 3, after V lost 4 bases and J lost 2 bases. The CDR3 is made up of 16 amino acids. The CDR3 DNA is TGTGCCAGCTCACGGACTAGCGGGGGATACACAGATACGCAGTATTTT. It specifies CASSRTSGGYTDTQYF.

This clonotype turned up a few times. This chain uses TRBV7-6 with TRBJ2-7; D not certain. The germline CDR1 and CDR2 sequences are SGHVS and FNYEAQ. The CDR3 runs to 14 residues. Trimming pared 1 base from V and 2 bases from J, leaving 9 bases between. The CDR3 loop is CASSLDARAYEQYV. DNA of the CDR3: TGTGCCAGCAGCTTAGACGCGAGAGCCTACGAGCAGTACGTC.

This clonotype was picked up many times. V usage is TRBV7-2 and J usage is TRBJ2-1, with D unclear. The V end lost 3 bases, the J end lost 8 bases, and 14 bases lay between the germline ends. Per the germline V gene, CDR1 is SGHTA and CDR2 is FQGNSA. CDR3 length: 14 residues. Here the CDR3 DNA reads TGTGCCAGCAGCTTGTTAACAGTGGGTCATGAGCAGTTCTTC. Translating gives CASSLLTVGHEQFF.

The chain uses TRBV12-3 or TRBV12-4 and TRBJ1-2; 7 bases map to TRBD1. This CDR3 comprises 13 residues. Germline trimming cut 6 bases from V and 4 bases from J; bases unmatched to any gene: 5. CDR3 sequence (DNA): TGTGCCAGCAGATTGGGACAGCTCTATGGCTACACCTTC. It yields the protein CASRLGQLYGYTF.

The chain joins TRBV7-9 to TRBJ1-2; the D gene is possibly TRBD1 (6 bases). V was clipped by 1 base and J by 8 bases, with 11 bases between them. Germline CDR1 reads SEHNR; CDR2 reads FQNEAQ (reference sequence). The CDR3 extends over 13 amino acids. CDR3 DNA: TGTGCCAGCAGCTTAGGGGGGCAAGACGGCTACACCTTC. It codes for CASSLGGQDGYTF. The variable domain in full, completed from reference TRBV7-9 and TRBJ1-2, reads DTGVSQNPRHKITKRGQNVTFRCDPISEHNRLYWYRQTLGQGPEFLTYFQNEAQLEKSRLLSDRFSAERPKGSFSTLEIQRTEQGDSAMYLCASSLGGQDGYTFGSGTRLTVV.

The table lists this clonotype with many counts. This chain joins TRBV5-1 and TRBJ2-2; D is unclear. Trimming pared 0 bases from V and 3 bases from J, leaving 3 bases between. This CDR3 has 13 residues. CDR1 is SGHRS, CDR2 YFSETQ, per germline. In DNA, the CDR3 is TGCGCCAGCAGCTTGGCGGACACCGGGGAGCTGTTTTTT. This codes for CASSLADTGELFF.

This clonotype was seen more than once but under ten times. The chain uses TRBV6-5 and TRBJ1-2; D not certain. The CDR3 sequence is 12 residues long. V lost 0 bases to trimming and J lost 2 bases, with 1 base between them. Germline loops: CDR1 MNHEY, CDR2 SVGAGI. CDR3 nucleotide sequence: TGTGCCAGCAGTTACTCCAACTATGGCTACACCTTC. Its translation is CASSYSNYGYTF.

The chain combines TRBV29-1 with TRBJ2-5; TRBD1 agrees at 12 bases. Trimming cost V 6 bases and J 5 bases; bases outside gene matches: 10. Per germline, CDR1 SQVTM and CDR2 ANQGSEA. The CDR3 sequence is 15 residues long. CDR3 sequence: CSVIRDRGRGETQYF. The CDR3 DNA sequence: TGCAGCGTAATCCGGGACAGGGGGCGCGGGGAGACCCAGTACTTC.

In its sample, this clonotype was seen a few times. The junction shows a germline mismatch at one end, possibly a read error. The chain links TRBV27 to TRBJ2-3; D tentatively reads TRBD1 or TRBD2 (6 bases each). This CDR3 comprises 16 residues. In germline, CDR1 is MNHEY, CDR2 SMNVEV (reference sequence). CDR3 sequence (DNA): TGTTCCAGCAGTTTCTGGGCGGGGCAAGGGGGAGATACGCAGTATTTT. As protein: CSSSFWAGQGGDTQYF.

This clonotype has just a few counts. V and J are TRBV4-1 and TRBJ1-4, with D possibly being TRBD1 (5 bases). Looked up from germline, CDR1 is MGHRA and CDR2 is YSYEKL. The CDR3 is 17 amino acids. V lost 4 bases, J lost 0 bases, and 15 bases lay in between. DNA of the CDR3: TGCGCCAGCAGCCGGCTTTGGGGGGGGGCAACTAATGAAAAACTGTTTTTT. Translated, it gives CASSRLWGGATNEKLFF.

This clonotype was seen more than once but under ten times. CDR3 sequence: CASSQATGAGIHEQYV. The CDR3 DNA is TGCGCCAGCAGCCAAGCGACAGGGGCGGGGATCCACGAGCAGTACGTC. The chain carries TRBV5-1 and TRBJ2-7; 8 bases line up with TRBD1. In germline, CDR1 is SGHRS, CDR2 YFSETQ. The CDR3 runs 16 residues. V was clipped by 4 bases and J by 5 bases; unmatched bases: 14.